The source of this TCR beta chain is a study of T cell repertoires in cytomegalovirus infection. About the study: Both recently identified HLA-C-restricted and well-studied HLA-B-restricted CMV epitopes were used in the study. Through public TCR beta signatures, both CMV infection and matching HLA type were indicated.

Overall study findings and caveats: The cumulative frequency of public TCR beta families identified carriers of CMV plus the relevant HLA. Across the ex vivo response, the dominant clonotypes were HLA-C-restricted CMV-specific TCR beta clonotypes.

Concerning this clonotype itself: Its antigen remains unknown.

Germline loops: CDR1 DFQATT, CDR2 SNEGSKA (reference sequence). This CDR3 contains 15 residues. Unmatched junction bases numbered 7, after V lost 1 base and J lost 3 bases. One entry per CDR3 protein results from TCRdb running MiXCR on the reads. This table holds hundreds of thousands of distinct CDR3 sequences, roughly a third found once. This receptor was taken from a human donor in good health (CMV status not recorded). Some clones in this sample may be carry-over from other donors' samples. Sequences were derived from cultured PBMCs, sampled from culture after CMV antigen stimulation. V usage is TRBV20-1 and J usage is TRBJ2-7; 9 bases are a match to TRBD2. CDR3 sequence: CSARGTSGGNYEQYF. The DNA for the CDR3 is TGCAGTGCTAGAGGAACGAGCGGGGGGAACTACGAGCAGTACTTC.